This record looks at one T cell receptor beta chain sequence and its context. The germline gives CDR1 SGHRS, CDR2 YFSETQ. The V gene lost 4 bases and the J gene lost 1 base, with 12 bases spanning the gap. CDR3 length: 15 residues. These data originate in a study of T-cell memory formation after mild COVID-19. Whole-study context: Largely, the TCR clusters proved donor specific.

One entry per CDR3 protein, called by TCRdb with MiXCR from the 5' RACE reads. The sample has approximately 250,000 distinct CDR3 sequences; 15% are singletons. Sample: PBMCs or a T cell subset sorted from them (not recorded which). The TCR sequence derives from an adult woman who had mild COVID-19 (a few samples of this study predate the infection). Cell type and time point are not known. The chain couples TRBV5-1 to TRBJ2-4, with D perhaps TRBD2 (5 bases). CDR3 protein: CASSPTIAAKNIQYF. CDR3 nucleotide sequence: TGCGCCAGCAGCCCAACTATAGCGGCCAAAAACATTCAGTACTTC.